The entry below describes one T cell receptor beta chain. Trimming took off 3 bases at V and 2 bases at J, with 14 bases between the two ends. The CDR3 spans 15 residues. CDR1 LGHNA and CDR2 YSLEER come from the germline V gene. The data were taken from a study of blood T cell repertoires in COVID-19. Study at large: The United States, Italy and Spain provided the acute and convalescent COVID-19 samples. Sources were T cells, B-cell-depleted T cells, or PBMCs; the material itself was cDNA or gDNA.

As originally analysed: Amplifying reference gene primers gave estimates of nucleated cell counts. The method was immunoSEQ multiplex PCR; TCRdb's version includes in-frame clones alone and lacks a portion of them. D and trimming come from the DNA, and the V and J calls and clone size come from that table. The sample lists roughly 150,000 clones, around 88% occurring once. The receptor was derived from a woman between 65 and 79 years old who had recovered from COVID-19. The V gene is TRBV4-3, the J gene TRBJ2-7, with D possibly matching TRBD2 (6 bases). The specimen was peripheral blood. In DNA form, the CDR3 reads TGCGCCAGCAGCCACGCACCCGGCGGGGCCTACGAGCAGTACTTC. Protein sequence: CASSHAPGGAYEQYF.